Shown below are 18 T cell receptor beta chains from a single sample sequenced in a study of blood T cell repertoires in COVID-19. Repertoires were generated with immunoSEQ multiplex PCR, while TCRdb's copy carries only in-frame clones and drops some. The table lists about 76,000 clones, approximately 80% of them singletons. The sample taken for sequencing was peripheral blood. These receptors were obtained from a human donor in a cohort sampled during active COVID-19.

This clone showed up many times. The V and J genes are TRBV2 and TRBJ2-7; tentative D call: TRBD2 (7 bases). This CDR3 is 14 amino acids long. Deletions cut 5 bases from V and 6 bases from J, with 17 bases between. Germline values: CDR1 SNHLY, CDR2 FYNNEI. CDR3: CASSPHGGLPEQYV. The CDR3 DNA reads TGTGCCAGCAGTCCTCACGGGGGGCTCCCCGAGCAGTACGTC.

This clone showed up just a few times. The chain recombines TRBV21-1 with TRBJ1-5. TRBV21-1 is a pseudogene locus. The CDR3 length is 14 residues. The CDR3 is CASSKVTGNQPQHF. CDR3 coding DNA: TGTGCCAGCAGCAAAGTGACGGGGAATCAGCCCCAGCATTTT.

This chain connects TRBV4-2 to TRBJ1-4; tentatively, D is TRBD1 (6 bases). The V and J ends lost 4 bases and 8 bases respectively, with 17 bases between them. This CDR3 is built from 15 residues. Per the germline V gene, CDR1 is LGHNA and CDR2 is YNFKEQ. The CDR3 protein is CASSPRDTLDEKLFF. CDR3 in DNA: TGTGCCAGCAGCCCTCGGGACACCTTGGACGAAAAACTGTTTTTT.

This sequence joins TRBV7-2 and TRBJ2-2; D perhaps matches TRBD2 (6 bases). Trimming took off 4 bases at V and 1 base at J, with 19 bases between the two ends. CDR1 SGHTA and CDR2 FQGNSA come from the germline V gene. The CDR3 extends over 18 amino acids. The chain's CDR3 is CASSYIPPGGVNTGELFF. The CDR3 nucleotides read TGTGCCAGCAGCTATATCCCACCCGGCGGGGTGAACACCGGGGAGCTGTTTTTT.

The genes are TRBV15 and TRBJ2-5; 9 bases are shared with TRBD1. CDR3 length: 14 amino acids. The junction had 6 bases not matched to a gene; V was cut back by 3 bases and J by 7 bases. Germline values: CDR1 LNHNV, CDR2 YYDKDF (reference sequence). This chain's CDR3 is CATSRGTGLVTQYF. The DNA for the CDR3 is TGTGCCACCAGCAGGGGGACAGGGTTGGTGACCCAGTACTTC.

This sequence joins TRBV12-3 or TRBV12-4 and TRBJ2-7; no firm D call. The CDR3 has 11 amino acids. Trimming took 2 bases from V and 6 from J, leaving 5 bases between them. The CDR3 DNA is TGTGCCAGCAGTTTAAACGGCGAGCAGTACTTC. It translates to CASSLNGEQYF.

This sequence joins TRBV5-1 and TRBJ2-1; D gene ambiguous. Trimming cost V 0 bases and J 2 bases, with 6 bases left between them. CDR1 and CDR2 from the germline V gene are SGHRS and YFSETQ. CDR3 size: 14 residues. The chain's CDR3 is CASSLGRTYNEQFF. CDR3 DNA: TGCGCCAGCAGCTTGGGGCGGACCTACAATGAGCAGTTCTTC.

V usage is TRBV7-9 and J usage is TRBJ2-7; 8 positions match TRBD1. Germline-derived CDR1 and CDR2 are SEHNR and FQNEAQ (reference sequence). This CDR3 comprises 15 residues. Germline trimming cut 3 bases from V and 5 bases from J; bases unmatched to any gene: 9. The CDR3 region is CASSFTTDRVNEQYV. The CDR3 DNA reads as TGTGCCAGCAGCTTCACTACGGACAGGGTGAACGAGCAGTACGTC.

The chain is built from TRBV6-2 or TRBV6-3 and TRBJ2-1; possible D gene TRBD2, 5 bases. The V end lost 6 bases, the J end lost 0 bases, and 15 bases lay between the germline ends. In germline, CDR1 is MNHEY, CDR2 SVGEGT. The CDR3 spans 16 residues. The CDR3 DNA reads as TGTGCCAGCAGCACCCGAACCACTAGCTCCTACAATGAGCAGTTCTTC. Amino acid sequence: CASSTRTTSSYNEQFF.

The chain combines TRBV6-5 with TRBJ2-7; 12 bases are shared with TRBD2. J gave up 5 bases and V 6 bases, and 5 bases lay outside the gene matches. This CDR3 comprises 14 residues. The V gene's germline CDR1 is MNHEY and CDR2 SVGAGI. Here the CDR3 reads CASSTSGGSDEQYF. DNA of the CDR3: TGTGCCAGCAGCACTAGCGGGGGGAGCGACGAGCAGTACTTC.

This clone appeared a few times. The V and J genes are TRBV19 and TRBJ1-1; the match to TRBD1 covers 12 bases. Germline lookup yields CDR1 LNHDA and CDR2 SQIVND (reference sequence). This CDR3 region has 15 residues. With 8 bases clipped from V and 1 base from J, the junction kept 5 bases outside the gene matches. The CDR3 protein is CASPGTGGSNTEAFF. For the CDR3, the DNA is TGTGCCAGTCCCGGGACAGGGGGCTCGAACACTGAAGCTTTCTTT.

This rearrangement joins TRBV14 to TRBJ2-7; the D is unclear. The germline V gene has CDR1 SGHDN and CDR2 FVKESK. V was trimmed by 3 bases and J by 1 base, leaving 4 bases between them. This CDR3 has 12 amino acids. In DNA, the CDR3 is TGTGCCAGCAGCCACAGTTCCTACGAGCAGTACGTC. Residues: CASSHSSYEQYV.

This clone came up once. The chain recombines TRBV4-2 with TRBJ2-3, with 14 bases lining up with TRBD2. The germline gives CDR1 LGHNA, CDR2 YNFKEQ. After removal of 3 bases from V and 3 bases from J, the junction contained 2 bases not matched to a gene. This CDR3 comprises 16 residues. The CDR3 protein is CASSQRLAGGTDTQYF. DNA of the CDR3: TGTGCCAGCAGCCAGAGACTAGCGGGGGGGACAGATACGCAGTATTTT.

The V and J genes are TRBV5-4 and TRBJ2-7; a possible D gene is TRBD1 (5 bases). Germline values: CDR1 SGHNT, CDR2 YYREEE (reference sequence). The ends were cut back, 4 bases at V and 0 bases at J, with 8 bases in the middle. There are 13 residues in the CDR3. The CDR3 region is CASSTDSSYEQYV. CDR3 nucleotide sequence: TGTGCCAGCAGCACCGACAGCTCCTACGAGCAGTACGTC.

The chain recombines TRBV18 with TRBJ2-1, with D perhaps TRBD2 (7 bases). The CDR3 is 16 amino acids. Germline CDR1 reads KGHSH; CDR2 reads LQKENI. V dropped 2 bases and J dropped 6 bases, with 17 bases sitting between them. CDR3 DNA: TGTGCCAGCTCACCAAGAAACGGGGGGCGGGGCAATGAGCAGTTCTTC. Its protein product is CASSPRNGGRGNEQFF. The whole variable domain, remainder taken from reference TRBV18 and TRBJ2-1, is NAGVMQNPRHLVRRRGQEARLRCSPMKGHSHVYWYRQLPEEGLKFMVYLQKENIIDESGMPKERFSAEFPKEGPSILRIQQVVRGDSAAYFCASSPRNGGRGNEQFFGPGTRLTVL.

The chain couples TRBV6-5 to TRBJ1-1, with D hard to call. Trimming left V 0 bases short and J 5 bases short, with 7 bases between. The CDR3 consists of 13 residues. The germline CDR1 and CDR2 sequences are MNHEY and SVGAGI. CDR3 sequence: CASSYSGRTEAFF. The DNA of the CDR3 is TGTGCCAGCAGTTACTCCGGCAGGACTGAAGCTTTCTTT.

The chain couples TRBV7-3 to TRBJ2-1; 8 bases fit TRBD2. The CDR3 is 16 residues long. Trimming removed 5 bases from V and 5 bases from J; junction bases left unmatched: 11. Germline CDR1 and CDR2: SGHTA and FQGTGA. The CDR3 sequence: CASSPKGREDNNEQFF. CDR3 in DNA: TGTGCCAGCAGCCCCAAGGGGCGGGAGGATAACAATGAGCAGTTCTTC.

The J gene is TRBJ2-1, the V gene TRBV18, with TRBD1 matching 12 bases. From germline, CDR1 is KGHSH and CDR2 LQKENI. This CDR3 has 14 residues. The J segment lost 8 bases and the V segment lost 6 bases, leaving 5 bases of the junction unmatched. The CDR3 here is CASSPGQGAYEQFF. In nucleotides, the CDR3 is TGTGCCAGCTCTCCGGGACAGGGGGCTTATGAGCAGTTCTTC.